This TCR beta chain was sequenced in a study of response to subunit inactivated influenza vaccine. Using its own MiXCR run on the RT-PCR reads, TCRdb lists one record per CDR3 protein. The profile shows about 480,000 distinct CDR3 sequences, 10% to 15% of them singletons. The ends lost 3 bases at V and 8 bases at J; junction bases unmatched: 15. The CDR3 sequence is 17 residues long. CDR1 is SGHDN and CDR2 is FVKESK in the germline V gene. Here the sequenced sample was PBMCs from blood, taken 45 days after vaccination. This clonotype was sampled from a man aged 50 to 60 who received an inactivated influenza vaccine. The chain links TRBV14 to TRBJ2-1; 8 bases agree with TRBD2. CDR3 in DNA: TGTGCCAGCAGCCAGGCCACTTTCAGCGGGAGTATATATGAGCAGTTCTTC. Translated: CASSQATFSGSIYEQFF.